The 5 T cell receptor beta chains below all came from one sample that was sequenced in a study of CD8 T cells in ankylosing spondylitis. From the 5' RACE reads, TCRdb called clonotypes with MiXCR, one entry per CDR3 protein. The profile shows about 360,000 distinct CDR3 sequences, 20% to 25% of them singletons. Input material: blood, either unsorted or a sorted T cell fraction (not recorded which). Every receptor here comes from a male donor with ankylosing spondylitis or in good health (not recorded which).

The CDR3 here is CASKEGAGWETQYF. The CDR3, as DNA: TGTGCCAGCAAGGAGGGGGCAGGGTGGGAGACCCAGTACTTC. V usage is TRBV28 and J usage is TRBJ2-5; perhaps TRBD1 as D (7 bases). V was pared by 7 bases and J by 5 bases, with 17 bases between. Germline assignment: CDR1 MDHEN and CDR2 SYDVKM. The CDR3 runs to 14 residues.

This clonotype has only a few counts. This chain connects TRBV20-1 to TRBJ2-7; D is unclear. V gave up 1 base and J gave up 5 bases, with 15 bases separating them. Germline V lookup: CDR1 DFQATT, CDR2 SNEGSKA (reference sequence). CDR3 length equals 14 residues. For the CDR3, the DNA is TGCAGTGCTAGAGTGCGGCCACTGGGTCACGAGCAGTACTTC. Its protein product is CSARVRPLGHEQYF.

The V call is TRBV29-1, the J call TRBJ2-5, with D perhaps TRBD1 or TRBD2 (5 bases each). The germline gives CDR1 SQVTM, CDR2 ANQGSEA. The CDR3 covers 14 residues. Trimming took 0 bases from V and 5 from J, leaving 13 bases between them. The CDR3 loop reads CSVEDPGRDETQYF. Here the CDR3 DNA reads TGCAGCGTTGAAGATCCGGGCAGGGACGAGACCCAGTACTTC.

The J gene is TRBJ2-3, the V gene TRBV7-8; the match to TRBD2 covers 8 bases. The junction had 7 bases not matched to a gene; V was cut back by 8 bases and J by 0 bases. The CDR3 has 15 residues. In germline, CDR1 is SGHVS, CDR2 FQNEAQ. The CDR3 sequence is CASLGLASSTDTQYF. The CDR3 region has the DNA TGTGCCAGCCTAGGACTAGCATCTAGCACAGATACGCAGTATTTT.

The chain uses TRBV5-1 and TRBJ2-1; no clear D gene. Per germline, CDR1 SGHRS and CDR2 YFSETQ. This CDR3 is built from 12 residues. V gave up 2 bases and J gave up 9 bases, with 9 bases separating them. The CDR3 is CASSFEFGEQFF. CDR3 DNA: TGCGCCAGCAGCTTTGAGTTCGGTGAGCAGTTCTTC.